These T cell receptor beta chains were read from a single sample in a study of identical twins. MiXCR was run by TCRdb on the 5' RACE reads, yielding one entry per CDR3 protein. Seen here are about 530,000 distinct CDR3 sequences, about 22% observed once, and the top ten hold approximately 0.52%. The data also belong to a second study, concerning yellow fever vaccine responses in identical twins.

Sequencing used CD4+ T cells sorted from blood. The receptors here all came from a woman between 18 and 30 years old in good health. Each CDR3 is given with its conserved first and last residue. The D gene is left open where the match is weak. Clone size is given for some rows only: seen once, a few or many times, or a class if the clone is expanded.

V gene,J gene,clone size,D gene,CDR3 DNA,CDR3 protein
TRBV20-1,TRBJ2-7,few,TRBD2,TGCAGTGCTTATCGGGAGGGCCGAAGGTACTTC,CSAYREGRRYF
TRBV9,TRBJ2-3,.,TRBD1,TGTGCCAGCAGCGTCGGGACAGGGAAGGGAGATACGCAGTATTTT,CASSVGTGKGDTQYF
TRBV11-3,TRBJ2-7,few,.,TGTGCCAGCAGCCCCCGCCCGACAGGTACCTACGAGCAGTACTTC,CASSPRPTGTYEQYF
TRBV11-1,TRBJ2-1,few,.,TGTGCCAGCAGCATGACAGGGGGCCTAGCGGGATTCTACAATGAGCAGTTCTTC,CASSMTGGLAGFYNEQFF
TRBV7-8,TRBJ2-5,few,TRBD2,TGTGCCAGCAGTCGTCGACGGGGGGTGTCGGAGACCCAGTACTTC,CASSRRRGVSETQYF
TRBV12-3/TRBV12-4,TRBJ1-2,many,.,TGTGCCAGCAAAAGGACAGCCTATGGCTACACCTTC,CASKRTAYGYTF
TRBV24-1,TRBJ2-3,.,.,TGTGCCACCAGTGATGGAGTAGCCAAGGGCACAGATACGCAGTATTTT,CATSDGVAKGTDTQYF
TRBV11-3,TRBJ2-1,.,TRBD2,TGTGCCAGCAGCGCCGGACTAGCCGGGGGAAGGAATGAGCAGTTCTTC,CASSAGLAGGRNEQFF
TRBV12-3/TRBV12-4,TRBJ1-3,.,.,TGTGCCAGCAGTAGTACCGGGGGCGGTGGAAACACCATATATTTT,CASSSTGGGGNTIYF
TRBV5-1,TRBJ2-5,.,TRBD1,TGCGCCAGCAGCCGGGGACAGGGAACCCCCCAAGAGACCCAGTACTTC,CASSRGQGTPQETQYF
TRBV27,TRBJ1-6,few,.,TGTGCCAGCAGCCTTTTACTCGGGCCCCTCCACTTT,CASSLLLGPLHF
TRBV12-3/TRBV12-4,TRBJ1-4,.,TRBD1,TGTGCCAGCAGTTTCCCCGGGACAGGGGAGGAAAAACTGTTTTTT,CASSFPGTGEEKLFF
TRBV19,TRBJ1-1,.,.,TGTGCCAGTATTGTGGACCCCCTTGGCACTGAAGCTTTCTTT,CASIVDPLGTEAFF
TRBV11-3,TRBJ2-1,few,TRBD1,TGTGCCAGCAGCTTAGGGGACAGGGTCCACAATGAGCAGTTCTTC,CASSLGDRVHNEQFF
TRBV20-1,TRBJ1-5,few,.,TGCAGTGCTAGAGGGCAGGGGAGTCAGCCCCAGCATTTT,CSARGQGSQPQHF
TRBV7-2,TRBJ2-3,.,TRBD2,TGTGCCAGCAGCTTACTAGCGGGTGTACAGGGAGATACGCAGTATTTT,CASSLLAGVQGDTQYF
TRBV6-5,TRBJ2-3,.,TRBD1,TGTGCCAGCAGTTACACCCGCCGGGACAGGGGATTGTTAGATACGCAGTATTTT,CASSYTRRDRGLLDTQYF
TRBV7-2,TRBJ2-1,.,TRBD2,TGTGCCAGCAGCGCACGAACTAGCGGGAGAAATGAGCAGTTCTTC,CASSARTSGRNEQFF
TRBV2,TRBJ2-2,.,.,TGTGCCAGCAACAAGGGGGGCGCCACCGGGGAGCTGTTTTTT,CASNKGGATGELFF
TRBV6-1,TRBJ2-1,few,TRBD1,TGTGCCAGCAGCGGCCCAGGGGGCTTGGATGAGCAGTTCTTC,CASSGPGGLDEQFF
TRBV29-1,TRBJ1-1,few,.,TGCAGCGTTGAACAGGGGAACACTGAAGCTTTCTTT,CSVEQGNTEAFF
TRBV3-1,TRBJ2-1,few,.,TGTGCCAGCAGCCAAGAGCGGGGAGACTCCTACAATGAGCAGTTCTTC,CASSQERGDSYNEQFF
TRBV12-3/TRBV12-4,TRBJ1-5,.,.,TGTGCCAGCAGTTTTAGGAGAAATCAGCCCCAGCATTTT,CASSFRRNQPQHF
TRBV5-1,TRBJ2-1,.,.,TGCGCCAGCAGCCCAAACGCCGGGACAGCGGGTTTGGAGCAGTTCTTC,CASSPNAGTAGLEQFF
TRBV28,TRBJ1-1,few,.,TGTGCCAGCAGTTTCCCCTCCCGGGCGGATTTCTTT,CASSFPSRADFF
TRBV5-1,TRBJ1-1,many,.,TGCGCCAGCAGCCTGGACATAAGAATGAACACTGAAGCTTTCTTT,CASSLDIRMNTEAFF
TRBV7-2,TRBJ2-1,few,.,TGTGCCAGCAGCTCTAGACTGGGAAGCTCCTACAATGAGCAGTTCTTC,CASSSRLGSSYNEQFF